This is a list of T cell receptor beta chains from one sample in a study of cytomegalovirus exposure and HLA in healthy donors. The protocol was immunoSEQ multiplex PCR, while the TCRdb copy is restricted to in-frame clones and leaves out a portion. The sample holds over 60,000 clones, around 96% seen once. The sequencing sample was made of PBMCs. The receptors here all came from a man aged 18 to 30 in good health and CMV-seronegative. The CDR3 runs from the conserved cysteine through the conserved F or W. A D gene is named only where the DNA matches it firmly. The size field is filled for only some rows; it gives once, few, many or a size class.

>NA|TRBD1|TRBV30|TRBJ1-2
CAWTTGVYGYTF
TGTGCCTGGACCACAGGGGTCTATGGCTACACCTTC
>NA|TRBD1|TRBV7-2|TRBJ1-3
CASSPDRASGNTIYF
TGTGCCAGCAGCCCAGACAGGGCCTCTGGAAACACCATATATTTT
>NA|TRBD1|TRBV7-8|TRBJ2-7
CASSDRGGGSYEQYF
TGTGCCAGCAGCGACAGGGGAGGAGGGTCCTACGAGCAGTACTTC
>NA|NA|TRBV9|TRBJ1-1
CASSGTGLSTEAFF
TGTGCCAGCAGCGGAACAGGGCTAAGCACTGAAGCTTTCTTT
>few|NA|TRBV9|TRBJ1-1
CASSPQGGDYTEAFF
TGTGCCAGCAGCCCACAAGGGGGAGACTACACTGAAGCTTTCTTT
>once|NA|TRBV4-2|TRBJ1-2
CASSPGQPGGYTF
TGTGCCAGCAGCCCTGGACAGCCGGGCGGCTACACCTTC
>NA|NA|TRBV13|TRBJ2-7
CASSQGRGVSYEQYF
TGTGCCAGCAGCCAAGGGCGGGGCGTGTCCTACGAGCAGTACTTC
>NA|TRBD1|TRBV5-1|TRBJ2-7
CASTIGTGIHEQYF
TGCGCCAGCACCATCGGGACAGGGATCCACGAGCAGTACTTC
>NA|NA|TRBV4-1|TRBJ2-7
CASSPATAREQYF
TGCGCCAGCAGCCCGGCGACAGCTCGCGAGCAGTACTTC
>NA|NA|TRBV13|TRBJ2-7
CASSLGGGEQYF
TGTGCCAGCAGCTTAGGAGGGGGAGAGCAGTACTTC
>NA|NA|TRBV7-3|TRBJ1-5
CASSLTTRGRGPALSNQPQHF
TGTGCCAGCAGCTTAACTACCCGTGGGAGGGGACCGGCTTTGAGCAATCAGCCCCAGCATTTT
>NA|TRBD1|TRBV5-6|TRBJ2-7
CASSWGQGSYEQYF
TGTGCCAGCAGCTGGGGACAGGGATCCTACGAGCAGTACTTC
>NA|TRBD1|TRBV5-6|TRBJ2-7
CASSYGTGALTYEQYF
TGTGCCAGCAGCTATGGGACAGGAGCACTCACCTACGAGCAGTACTTC
>NA|TRBD1|TRBV7-6|TRBJ2-2
CASRPPRGPGQGLGELFF
TGTGCCAGCAGACCTCCCCGAGGTCCTGGACAGGGGCTCGGGGAGCTGTTTTTT
>NA|NA|TRBV30|TRBJ1-5
CAWSKGKVGQPQHF
TGTGCCTGGAGTAAGGGGAAAGTCGGTCAGCCCCAGCATTTT
>NA|TRBD1|TRBV14|TRBJ2-7
CASSQVPHRGSGEQYF
TGTGCCAGCAGCCAAGTTCCGCACAGGGGGTCGGGCGAGCAGTACTTC
>once|NA|TRBV6-5|TRBJ2-1
CASSFRTGRGINEQFF
TGTGCCAGCAGTTTTCGGACAGGGAGGGGGATCAATGAGCAGTTCTTC
>once|TRBD1|TRBV7-8|TRBJ1-5
CASSLAPGQGIGNQPQHF
TGTGCCAGCAGCTTAGCCCCCGGACAGGGGATTGGCAATCAGCCCCAGCATTTT
>NA|NA|TRBV4-1|TRBJ1-5
CASSQDLVGGGQPQHF
TGCGCCAGCAGCCAAGATCTTGTGGGGGGGGGTCAGCCCCAGCATTTT
>few|NA|TRBV6-5|TRBJ2-7
CASGSGESYEQYF
TGTGCCAGCGGTAGTGGGGAGTCCTACGAGCAGTACTTC
>NA|NA|TRBV6-5|TRBJ1-1
CASSYRRGNTEAFF
TGTGCCAGCAGTTACAGAAGGGGCAACACTGAAGCTTTCTTT
>NA|NA|TRBV27|TRBJ2-1
CASRQFNEQFF
TGTGCCAGCAGACAGTTCAATGAGCAGTTCTTC
>NA|TRBD1|TRBV19|TRBJ1-3
CASSSGTGASGNTIYF
TGTGCCAGTAGTTCCGGGACAGGGGCCTCTGGAAACACCATATATTTT
>NA|NA|TRBV6-5|TRBJ1-1
CASSNNGVNTEAFF
TGTGCCAGCAGCAATAACGGAGTGAACACTGAAGCTTTCTTT
>once|TRBD1|TRBV7-2|TRBJ1-2
CASSPGGYYGYTF
TGTGCCAGCAGCCCAGGGGGTTACTATGGCTACACCTTC
>NA|NA|TRBV7-7|TRBJ1-2
CASSPWTVDHGYTF
TGTGCTAGCAGCCCCTGGACTGTGGACCATGGCTACACCTTC
>NA|TRBD1|TRBV18|TRBJ1-2
CASSPTGEDKSYGYTF
TGTGCCAGCTCACCAACAGGGGAGGATAAGAGCTATGGCTACACCTTC
>NA|NA|TRBV5-1|TRBJ2-1
CASSPPSDSYNEQFF
TGCGCCAGCAGCCCACCCTCCGACTCGTACAATGAGCAGTTCTTC
>NA|TRBD1|TRBV28|TRBJ1-1
CASSEVKGQGATEAFF
TGTGCCAGCAGTGAGGTAAAGGGACAGGGGGCCACTGAAGCTTTCTTT
>NA|NA|TRBV19|TRBJ1-5
CASLAGPNQPQHF
TGTGCCAGTCTCGCGGGTCCAAATCAGCCCCAGCATTTT
>NA|NA|TRBV6-1|TRBJ1-3
CASSVQTGSSGNTIYF
TGTGCCAGCAGTGTTCAGACGGGGAGCTCTGGAAACACCATATATTTT
>NA|NA|TRBV2|TRBJ1-2
CASSESRTAHNYGYTF
TGTGCCAGCAGTGAATCGAGGACAGCGCATAACTATGGCTACACCTTC
>many|NA|TRBV6-1|TRBJ1-1
CASSQDPTGNTEAFF
TGTGCCAGCAGTCAGGATCCGACAGGGAACACTGAAGCTTTCTTT
>once|TRBD2|TRBV9|TRBJ2-3
CASSTSGGAEDTQYF
TGTGCCAGCAGCACTAGCGGGGGGGCAGAAGATACGCAGTATTTT
>NA|NA|TRBV7-9|TRBJ1-3
CASSHARQTSGNTIYF
TGTGCCAGCAGCCACGCTAGACAGACCTCTGGAAACACCATATATTTT
>NA|NA|TRBV7-9|TRBJ1-5
CASSFGEGAQHF
TGTGCCAGCAGCTTTGGGGAGGGGGCCCAGCATTTT
>NA|NA|TRBV9|TRBJ1-2
CASSFSSRAGEGGYTF
TGTGCCAGCAGCTTTAGCTCCCGAGCAGGGGAGGGTGGCTACACCTTC
>NA|TRBD1|TRBV7-9|TRBJ1-1
CASSLVTGQVEAFF
TGTGCCAGCAGCTTAGTAACGGGACAGGTTGAAGCTTTCTTT
>once|NA|TRBV25-1|TRBJ1-2
CASSEYNSPYGYTF
TGTGCCAGCAGTGAATATAACAGTCCCTATGGCTACACCTTC
>NA|NA|TRBV19|TRBJ1-2
CASRHRDARGYTF
TGTGCCAGTAGACACAGGGACGCGCGTGGCTACACCTTC
>NA|NA|TRBV10-3|TRBJ2-7
CAISDSSYEQYF
TGTGCCATCAGTGACTCGTCCTACGAGCAGTACTTC
>NA|NA|TRBV7-2|TRBJ1-6
CASSFGESYNSPLHF
TGTGCCAGCAGCTTCGGGGAGTCCTATAATTCACCCCTCCACTTT
>NA|NA|TRBV6-5|TRBJ2-7
CASSYFLGGPWEQYF
TGTGCCAGCAGTTACTTCCTCGGGGGGCCCTGGGAGCAGTACTTC
>NA|NA|TRBV28|TRBJ1-1
CASCYQGKTEAFF
TGTGCCAGCTGTTACCAGGGGAAAACTGAAGCTTTCTTT
>NA|TRBD2|TRBV6-4|TRBJ2-1
CASSLAGVSSYNEQFF
TGTGCCAGCAGTTTAGCGGGGGTTAGCTCCTACAATGAGCAGTTCTTC
>NA|TRBD1|TRBV5-1|TRBJ1-1
CASSSDRVSTTEAFF
TGCGCCAGCAGCTCAGACAGGGTCTCGACCACTGAAGCTTTCTTT
>NA|TRBD2|TRBV13|TRBJ2-5
CASMASGGAELGVETQYF
TGTGCCAGCATGGCTAGCGGGGGGGCCGAGCTTGGTGTAGAGACCCAGTACTTC
>NA|TRBD2|TRBV5-4|TRBJ2-1
CASSFMGGGAGEQFF
TGTGCCAGCAGCTTCATGGGCGGGGGGGCAGGTGAGCAGTTCTTC
>NA|NA|TRBV4-1|TRBJ1-2
CASSQAGETPGGYTF
TGCGCCAGCAGCCAAGCGGGAGAAACCCCGGGGGGCTACACCTTC
>few|TRBD2|TRBV7-3|TRBJ2-2
CASSPTYAGVTGELFF
TGTGCCAGCAGCCCAACATATGCGGGGGTCACCGGGGAGCTGTTTTTT
>NA|NA|TRBV5-1|TRBJ2-3
CASSLDGPNRDTQYF
TGCGCCAGCAGCTTGGACGGCCCAAACAGAGATACGCAGTATTTT
>NA|TRBD1|TRBV9|TRBJ2-7
CASSPGTGSYEQYF
TGTGCCAGCAGCCCCGGGACAGGCTCCTACGAGCAGTACTTC
>NA|TRBD2|TRBV4-1|TRBJ2-2
CASSQTGLAGGRTGELFF
TGCGCCAGCAGCCAAACGGGACTAGCGGGGGGGCGCACCGGGGAGCTGTTTTTT
>NA|NA|TRBV30|TRBJ1-5
CAWSVGGSNQPQHF
TGTGCCTGGAGTGTAGGCGGGAGCAATCAGCCCCAGCATTTT
>NA|NA|TRBV4-2|TRBJ2-7
CASSPRGDPEEQYF
TGTGCCAGCAGCCCCAGAGGAGATCCGGAAGAGCAGTACTTC